The TCR beta chain under discussion was sequenced for a study of OX40 agonist ivuxolimab in advanced cancers. Study results and limitations: The study did not work out the antigen specificity of the expanded peripheral T cells.

The protocol was immunoSEQ multiplex PCR, while the TCRdb copy is restricted to in-frame clones and leaves out a portion. The sample includes around 80,000 clones, roughly 80% of them seen just once. On this clone itself: The antigen is undetermined.

Patients were excluded for autoimmune disease history or systemic immunosuppression. The CDR3 length is 14 residues. The V gene lost 0 bases and the J gene lost 5 bases, with 11 bases spanning the gap. Germline lookup yields CDR1 SGHTA and CDR2 FQGNSA. The TCR comes from an adult with an advanced solid tumor such as melanoma, head and neck, liver or kidney cancer. The chain links TRBV7-2 to TRBJ2-7; D is possibly TRBD2 (6 bases). The starting material was CD4+ or CD8+ T cells sorted from blood, obtained in a trial of the OX40 agonist ivuxolimab. The CDR3 here is CASSLAGTFHEQYF. DNA for the CDR3: TGTGCCAGCAGCTTAGCGGGGACTTTCCACGAGCAGTACTTC.